This is a list of T cell receptor beta chains from one sample in a study of CD8 T cells in Susac syndrome. TCRdb recomputed calls from the immunoSEQ multiplex PCR reads with MiXCR, one row per CDR3 protein. The sample lists about 160,000 distinct CDR3 sequences, just over 90% occurring once. Sequenced: CD4+ T cells from PBMCs. Source of these receptors: a human donor in good health. The CDR3 runs from the conserved cysteine through the conserved F or W. A D gene is named only where the DNA matches it firmly. Expanded clones are given a class, and other clones once, few, many or no size at all.

>TRBV5-4|-|-|TRBJ2-5
CASSLDREETQYF
TGTGCCAGCAGTTTGGACAGAGAAGAGACCCAGTACTTC
>TRBV6-4|TRBD1|-|TRBJ1-2
CASSEGQGAYGYTF
TGTGCCAGCAGTGAGGGACAGGGGGCCTATGGCTACACCTTC
>TRBV5-1|-|-|TRBJ2-3
CASKAGAPPDTQYF
TGCGCCAGCAAGGCAGGGGCCCCCCCAGATACGCAGTATTTT
>TRBV5-1|-|-|TRBJ2-7
CASTSIYEQYF
TGCGCCAGCACCTCGATCTACGAGCAGTACTTC
>TRBV12-3/TRBV12-4|TRBD1|-|TRBJ1-1
CASSRYLTGTDTEAFF
TGTGCCAGCAGTCGATACTTGACAGGGACTGACACTGAAGCTTTCTTT
>TRBV29-1|-|-|TRBJ2-5
CSVEPGSETQYF
TGCAGCGTTGAGCCGGGTTCGGAGACCCAGTACTTC
>TRBV12-3/TRBV12-4|-|-|TRBJ2-3
CASSLLGLDDTQYF
TGTGCCAGCAGCCTCCTGGGGCTAGACGATACGCAGTATTTT
>TRBV19|-|-|TRBJ2-1
CASSMRASNNEQFF
TGTGCCAGTAGTATGAGGGCTAGCAACAATGAGCAGTTCTTC
>TRBV20-1|TRBD2|-|TRBJ2-5
CSARDWASGGHQETQYF
TGCAGTGCTAGAGATTGGGCTAGCGGGGGCCACCAAGAGACCCAGTACTTC
>TRBV6-5|TRBD2|-|TRBJ2-7
CASGAGTSGYEQYF
TGTGCCAGCGGGGCCGGGACTAGCGGCTACGAGCAGTACTTC
>TRBV19|-|-|TRBJ2-6
CASSINSGANVLTF
TGTGCCAGTAGTATTAACTCTGGGGCCAACGTCCTGACTTTC
>TRBV9|-|-|TRBJ1-2
CASSLTGRNGYTF
TGTGCCAGCAGCTTGACCGGTCGAAATGGCTACACCTTC
>TRBV29-1|-|-|TRBJ2-6
CSVARDSGANVLTF
TGCAGCGTTGCCCGGGACTCTGGGGCCAACGTCCTGACTTTC
>TRBV23-1|-|-|TRBJ2-5
CASSQSKGRSRAQYF
TGCGCCAGCAGTCAATCAAAAGGACGCTCTAGGGCCCAGTACTTC
>TRBV3-1|TRBD2|-|TRBJ2-1
CASRLTSGGAHEQFF
TGTGCCAGCAGACTTACTAGCGGGGGGGCACATGAGCAGTTCTTC
>TRBV6-6|TRBD1|once|TRBJ2-7
CASRRDRDYEQYF
TGTGCCAGCAGGAGGGACAGAGACTACGAGCAGTACTTC
>TRBV6-6|TRBD2|-|TRBJ2-7
CASSYSGGHSYEQYF
TGTGCCAGCAGTTATAGCGGGGGCCATTCCTACGAGCAGTACTTC
>TRBV29-1|-|-|TRBJ1-2
CSVEDVPRGNGYTF
TGCAGCGTTGAAGATGTCCCTCGGGGAAATGGCTACACCTTC